This T cell receptor beta chain originates from a study of Ad26.COV2.S vaccination and SARS-CoV-2 variants. The CDR3 runs to 11 residues. Germline CDR1 reads SEHNR; CDR2 reads FQNEAQ (reference sequence). The V end lost 4 bases, the J end lost 7 bases, and 7 bases lay between the germline ends. Profiled with immunoSEQ multiplex PCR; TCRdb holds only in-frame clones, not every one. The sample includes some 180,000 clones, around 85% of them seen just once. This clone came up a few times. Its specificity is unknown. Findings and limits, study-wide: Spike-specific responses of CD8+ and CD4+ T cells were reported to display substantial breadth after vaccination. Measurement of non-spike TCR breadth gave similar results in vaccine and placebo recipients. Vaccine recipients posted higher spike-specific TCR breadth than their placebo counterparts. Analyses that measured TCR breadth and depth may have underestimated total T cell responses.

The V call is TRBV7-9, the J call TRBJ1-1; the D is unclear. The sample here was peripheral blood, taken after recovery from COVID-19. This sequence originates from a human donor who had recovered from COVID-19. CDR3 loop: CASSSRSEAFF. CDR3 in DNA: TGTGCCAGCAGCTCTCGGAGTGAAGCTTTCTTT.